The 6 T cell receptor beta chains below were found in one sample sequenced in a study of blood T cell repertoires in COVID-19. Only in-frame clones appear in the TCRdb table, and some are missing; sequencing was by immunoSEQ multiplex PCR. The data hold 150,000 to 200,000 clones, with about 79% observed a single time. The sequencing input was PBMCs or T cells enriched from blood (not recorded which). These receptors came from a man over 45 who had recovered from COVID-19.

The rearrangement uses TRBV20-1 and TRBJ1-2; D ambiguous. This CDR3 region has 10 residues. Looked up from germline, CDR1 is DFQATT and CDR2 is SNEGSKA (reference sequence). V was trimmed by 7 bases and J by 6 bases, leaving 9 bases between them. CDR3 residues: CSVRTDGYTF. The DNA for the CDR3 is TGCAGTGTTCGAACGGATGGCTACACCTTC.

CDR3 nucleotides: TGCGCCAGCAGCATGTGGACAGGGGGCAACACTGAAGCTTTCTTT. Translated: CASSMWTGGNTEAFF. The chain employs TRBV5-1 and TRBJ1-1; 11 bases align to TRBD1. CDR1 is SGHRS and CDR2 is YFSETQ in the germline V gene. Germline trimming cut 4 bases from V and 2 bases from J; bases unmatched to any gene: 4. The length of the CDR3 is 15 residues.

J is TRBJ1-2 and V is TRBV9; 11 nucleotides agree with TRBD1. The CDR3 has 15 amino acids. After removal of 5 bases from V and 4 bases from J, the junction contained 7 bases not matched to a gene. Per germline, CDR1 SGDLS and CDR2 YYNGEE. CDR3 DNA: TGTGCCAGCAGGCGCGGACAGGGGGCTATCTATGGCTACACCTTC. Translated, it gives CASRRGQGAIYGYTF.

Only one count was recorded for this clone. The chain combines TRBV9 with TRBJ1-1, with D maybe TRBD1 (6 bases). CDR1 and CDR2 from the germline V gene are SGDLS and YYNGEE. This CDR3 comprises 18 residues. The germline V and J ends were trimmed by 0 bases and 12 bases, with 30 bases remaining between them. The CDR3 protein is CASSVGSVAGALGGPTFF. DNA of the CDR3: TGTGCCAGCAGCGTAGGTTCGGTGGCAGGGGCCCTCGGAGGACCGACTTTCTTT.

V usage is TRBV12-3 or TRBV12-4 and J usage is TRBJ2-2, with TRBD2 as a possible D gene (5 bases). V was cut by 6 bases and J by 7 bases, with 12 bases left in between. This CDR3 is built from 13 residues. The CDR3 is CASRAEAVGELFF. DNA for the CDR3: TGTGCCAGCAGAGCGGAGGCGGTCGGGGAGCTGTTTTTT.

The chain joins TRBV7-6 to TRBJ2-1; D is perhaps TRBD1 (5 bases). The CDR3 length is 16 residues. V was shortened by 0 bases and J by 4 bases, with 13 bases between the two germline ends. The V gene's germline CDR1 is SGHVS and CDR2 FNYEAQ. CDR3 nucleotide sequence: TGTGCCAGCAGCTTAGCGCAAGGGGTTCAGTACAATGAGCAGTTCTTC. It specifies CASSLAQGVQYNEQFF.